Following are 32 T cell receptor beta chains from one sample sequenced in a study of T cells in women clearing cervical HPV infection. The table came from immunoSEQ multiplex PCR; TCRdb's copy has only in-frame clones and leaves some out. The listing contains roughly 22,000 clones. Sequencing was carried out using blood buffy coat. The receptors shown here come from a woman between 18 and 70 years old with a cervical HPV16 infection that either progressed to CIN3+ or cleared (not recorded which).

This clone counts as medium-sized by frequency. CDR3 in amino acids: CASSLGSVDEKLFF. The CDR3 DNA, read in part, is TGCGCCAGCAGCCTGGGCTCGGTGGATGAAAAA. This chain joins TRBV5-1 and TRBJ1-4; D gene unclear. The read ends 3 residues before the CDR3 terminus; that terminus is restored from the germline J gene. CDR1 and CDR2 (germline): SGHRS, YFSETQ. The length of the CDR3 is 14 residues. Trimming removed 4 bases from V and 6 bases from J, with 13 bases in between.

Points on this clone: The read is 3 residues too short to cover the CDR3 end, so that end is filled in from the germline J gene. The chain couples TRBV20-1 to TRBJ2-5, with TRBD2 identical over 7 bases. Germline CDR1 reads DFQATT; CDR2 reads SNEGSKA (reference sequence). The CDR3 runs 13 residues. The J segment lost 4 bases and the V segment lost 3 bases, leaving 5 bases of the junction unmatched. CDR3 loop: CSASGIAGETQYF. The CDR3 bases that were read are TGCAGTGCTAGTGGGATAGCGGGAGAGACC.

Comments on this clone: The CDR3 end lies 3 residues beyond the end of the read and is filled in from the germline J gene. The chain carries TRBV6-2 or TRBV6-3 and TRBJ2-4; D possibly corresponds to TRBD1 (6 bases). Looked up from germline, CDR1 is MNHEY and CDR2 is SVGEGT. Deletions cut 4 bases from V and 7 bases from J, with 8 bases between. The CDR3 is 12 amino acids. Partial CDR3 DNA: TGTGCCAGCAGTTCAGGGGACAACATT. Residues: CASSSGDNI. The complete CDR3 reads CASSSGDNIQYF.

About this clone itself: The sequence runs out 3 residues before the end of the CDR3; the remainder is reconstructed from the germline J gene. The genes are TRBV19 and TRBJ1-4, with a tentative D call TRBD1 (5 bases). CDR1 LNHDA and CDR2 SQIVND come from the germline V gene (reference sequence). The CDR3 covers 13 residues. The V gene lost 4 bases and the J gene lost 10 bases, with 13 bases spanning the gap. The CDR3 reads CASSTDSLGKLFF. The CDR3 bases that were read are TGTGCCAGTAGTACTGACAGTTTAGGAAAA.

About this clone: The DNA ends 3 residues before the CDR3 does, and the rest of the CDR3 is filled in from the germline J gene. The rearrangement uses TRBV18 and TRBJ1-3, with no clear D. The CDR3 runs to 15 residues. Trimming left V 1 base short and J 4 bases short, with 11 bases between. Germline lookup yields CDR1 KGHSH and CDR2 LQKENI. CDR3 in amino acids: CASSPQGLGGNTIYF. Incomplete CDR3 DNA: TGTGCCAGCTCACCACAGGGCTTGGGCGGAAACACC.

In the case of this clone: The observed sequence ends 3 residues before the CDR3 terminus, with the missing tail filled in from the germline J gene. The V call is TRBV30, the J call TRBJ2-5, with D perhaps matching TRBD2 (6 bases). The CDR3 totals 12 residues. V gave up 6 bases and J gave up 5 bases, with 13 bases separating them. CDR1 and CDR2 from the germline V gene are GTSNPN and SVGIG (reference sequence). The CDR3 DNA, read in part, is TGTGCCTGCGTGGGGGGAGGTGAGACC. Its translation is CACVGGGET. The full CDR3 protein reads CACVGGGETQYF.

The sequenced part of the CDR3 DNA is TGTGCCAGCAGCCTTGACTGGACTAGCACAGATACG. Its protein is CASSLDWTSTDT. The CDR3, in full, reads CASSLDWTSTDTQYF. The rearrangement joins TRBV12-3 or TRBV12-4 to TRBJ2-3; D might be TRBD2 (5 bases). The read finishes 3 residues shy of the CDR3 end, and the germline J gene is used to complete it. The CDR3 extends over 15 amino acids. V was shortened by 6 bases and J by 0 bases, with 13 bases between the two germline ends.

Of note for this clone: Sequencing ends 3 residues short of the CDR3 end; the germline J gene provides the rest. V gene TRBV5-1 combines with J gene TRBJ2-3, with D possibly being TRBD2 (6 bases). V lost 4 bases to trimming and J lost 1 base, with 10 bases between them. The CDR3 is 14 residues long. Germline lookup yields CDR1 SGHRS and CDR2 YFSETQ. The covered CDR3 bases are TGCGCCAGCAGCCCCTCTAGCGGCACAGATACG. Residues: CASSPSSGTDT. In full, the CDR3 is CASSPSSGTDTQYF.

Notes on this clone: The read is 3 residues too short to cover the CDR3 end, so that end is filled in from the germline J gene. The chain combines TRBV5-1 with TRBJ1-3; D is possibly TRBD1 (6 bases). CDR1 is SGHRS, CDR2 YFSETQ, per germline. This CDR3 contains 15 residues. V gave up 1 base and J gave up 1 base, with 9 bases separating them. CDR3 sequence: CASSLQGFSGNTIYF. The CDR3 DNA, read in part, is TGCGCCAGCAGCTTGCAGGGGTTTTCTGGAAACACC.

On this clone: The DNA ends 3 residues before the CDR3 does, and the rest of the CDR3 is filled in from the germline J gene. This chain uses TRBV18 with TRBJ1-5; no definite D call. The CDR3 runs 17 residues. In germline, CDR1 is KGHSH, CDR2 LQKENI. V gave up 0 bases and J gave up 3 bases, with 15 bases separating them. The covered CDR3 bases are TGTGCCAGCTCACCACCGGCAGGTCCCCTTGACAATCAGCCC. Translation gives CASSPPAGPLDNQP. The whole CDR3 protein reads CASSPPAGPLDNQPQHF.

A note on this clone: The read finishes 3 residues shy of the CDR3 end, and the germline J gene is used to complete it. The V gene is TRBV5-1, the J gene TRBJ1-1; 9 nucleotides agree with TRBD1. This CDR3 has 15 amino acids. Germline lookup yields CDR1 SGHRS and CDR2 YFSETQ. V dropped 4 bases and J dropped 2; count of bases not matched to a gene: 6. Partial CDR3 DNA: TGCGCCAGCAGCCCTGGACAGGGGAGTAACACTGAA. Protein sequence: CASSPGQGSNTE. The complete CDR3 protein is CASSPGQGSNTEAFF.

A note on this clone: The CDR3 end falls 3 residues outside the read, so it is completed with the germline J gene. V and J are TRBV18 and TRBJ1-3; 9 nucleotides match TRBD1. The length of the CDR3 is 16 residues. V trimming: 3 bases; J trimming: 4 bases; junction bases outside the gene matches: 7. The germline gives CDR1 KGHSH, CDR2 LQKENI. The CDR3 bases that were read are TGTGCCAGCTCACCTTACGGGACAGGGTCCGGAAACACC. Protein sequence: CASSPYGTGSGNT. The full CDR3 is CASSPYGTGSGNTIYF. Based on the CDR3 plus reference TRBV18 and TRBJ1-3, the full variable domain is NAGVMQNPRHLVRRRGQEARLRCSPMKGHSHVYWYRQLPEEGLKFMVYLQKENIIDESGMPKERFSAEFPKEGPSILRIQQVVRGDSAAYFCASSPYGTGSGNTIYFGEGSWLTVV.

For this clone: The read stops 3 residues short of the end of the CDR3; the missing end is completed from the germline J gene. V usage is TRBV11-3 and J usage is TRBJ2-5; no definite D call. Germline V gene lookup returns CDR1 SGHNT and CDR2 YENEEA. The CDR3 covers 12 residues. V shed 0 bases and J shed 4 bases, with 3 bases lying between them. The sequenced CDR3 bases are TGTGCCAGCAGCTTAGATCGAGAGACC. Protein: CASSLDRET. Given in full, the CDR3 is CASSLDRETQYF.

Remarks on this clone: The read terminates 3 residues before the CDR3 end, so the remaining end is supplied by the germline J gene. V gene TRBV5-1 combines with J gene TRBJ1-2; 7 nucleotides align to TRBD1. Unmatched junction bases numbered 6, after V lost 4 bases and J lost 0 bases. CDR3 length: 15 amino acids. Germline loops: CDR1 SGHRS, CDR2 YFSETQ. Incomplete CDR3 DNA: TGCGCCAGCAGCCCGCGGACAGGAGCTAACTATGGC. This codes for CASSPRTGANYG. The complete CDR3 reads CASSPRTGANYGYTF.

About this clone itself: The read terminates 3 residues before the CDR3 end, so the remaining end is supplied by the germline J gene. The chain uses TRBV28 and TRBJ2-7; TRBD2 might be the D (5 bases). Germline V gene lookup returns CDR1 MDHEN and CDR2 SYDVKM. The CDR3 totals 14 residues. V was cut by 4 bases and J by 6 bases, with 16 bases left in between. Incomplete CDR3 DNA: TGTGCCAGCAGTTCCTCGGACTCCTTTGGCGAG. This translates into CASSSSDSFGE. The whole CDR3 protein reads CASSSSDSFGEQYF.

Notes on this clone: The read comes to an end 3 residues before the CDR3 does, leaving the germline J gene to fill in the end. The rearrangement joins TRBV19 to TRBJ2-7; a possible D gene is TRBD2 (5 bases). Germline CDR1 is LNHDA and CDR2 is SQIVND (reference sequence). The V gene lost 8 bases and the J gene lost 3 bases, with 11 bases spanning the gap. The CDR3 spans 12 residues. CDR3: CASRGAVYEQYF. CDR3 DNA (partial): TGTGCCAGTCGCGGAGCGGTCTACGAG.

A word on this clone: At one boundary the junction diverges from the germline segment, which might be a read error. The read comes to an end 3 residues before the CDR3 does, leaving the germline J gene to fill in the end. V gene TRBV4-2 combines with J gene TRBJ2-7; 10 bases map to TRBD1. Per germline, CDR1 LGHNA and CDR2 YNFKEQ. The CDR3 has 14 amino acids. The CDR3 is CASSLRDRGYEQYF. The sequenced part of the CDR3 DNA is TGCGCCAGCAGCCTACGGGACAGGGGCTACGAG.

About this clone: The CDR3 end lies 3 residues beyond the end of the read and is filled in from the germline J gene. J is TRBJ1-1 and V is TRBV19; perhaps TRBD1 as D (6 bases). The CDR3 length is 13 residues. Germline-derived CDR1 and CDR2 are LNHDA and SQIVND (reference sequence). V lost 6 bases and J 7 bases, leaving 15 bases between the germline ends. The CDR3 sequence: CASRLTGFGEAFF. The sequenced part of the CDR3 DNA is TGTGCCAGTAGACTAACAGGGTTTGGTGAA.

As concerns this clone: The sequence runs out 3 residues before the end of the CDR3; the remainder is reconstructed from the germline J gene. The chain combines TRBV2 with TRBJ2-4; 10 positions agree with TRBD1. The junction had 6 bases not matched to a gene; V was cut back by 4 bases and J by 9 bases. The length of the CDR3 is 14 residues. The V gene's germline CDR1 is SNHLY and CDR2 FYNNEI. Partial CDR3 DNA: TGTGCCAGCAGTGCCGGGACAGGGGTGATCATT. It is translated as CASSAGTGVII. From start to end, the CDR3 is CASSAGTGVIIQYF.

Comments on this clone: Sequencing ends 3 residues short of the CDR3 end; the germline J gene provides the rest. The rearrangement links TRBV7-9 to TRBJ2-1; no clear D gene. CDR1 is SEHNR and CDR2 is FQNEAQ in the germline V gene (reference sequence). Trimming removed 4 bases from V and 5 bases from J, with 9 bases in between. The length of the CDR3 is 13 residues. CDR3 bases read: TGTGCCAGCAGCTCTTTACACGACAATGAG. Translation: CASSSLHDNE. The complete CDR3 reads CASSSLHDNEQFF.

The CDR3 bases that were read are TGTGCCAGCAGGGGACAGGGCCTTCCTTCGGAGCCC. It codes for CASRGQGLPSEP. The entire CDR3 reads CASRGQGLPSEPQHF. J is TRBJ1-5 and V is TRBV2; 9 positions agree with TRBD1. The missing CDR3 end, 3 residues past where the read stops, is filled in from the germline J gene. The CDR3 is made up of 15 amino acids. Germline V gene lookup returns CDR1 SNHLY and CDR2 FYNNEI. The J segment lost 8 bases and the V segment lost 6 bases, leaving 11 bases of the junction unmatched.

Comments on this clone: The read is 3 residues too short to cover the CDR3 end, so that end is filled in from the germline J gene. This sequence joins TRBV19 and TRBJ2-3, with D perhaps given as TRBD1 or TRBD2 (7 bases each). This CDR3 has 14 residues. In germline, CDR1 is LNHDA, CDR2 SQIVND (reference sequence). The germline V and J ends were trimmed by 8 bases and 1 base, with 13 bases remaining between them. The DNA read from the CDR3 is TGTGCCAGTTCGAGCGGGACAGGCACAGATACG. Its protein product is CASSSGTGTDT. The whole CDR3 region reads CASSSGTGTDTQYF.

On this clone itself: Read coverage stops 3 residues before the CDR3 terminus; the germline J gene supplies the remainder. The genes are TRBV14 and TRBJ1-5; 9 nucleotides agree with TRBD1. V lost 4 bases to trimming and J lost 4 bases; unmatched junction nucleotides: 5. From germline, CDR1 is SGHDN and CDR2 FVKESK. The CDR3 length is 15 residues. The CDR3 DNA, read in part, is TGTGCCAGCAGCCCCAACGACAGGGGGAATCAGCCC. This encodes CASSPNDRGNQP. In full, the CDR3 is CASSPNDRGNQPQHF.

About this clone: The CDR3 extends 3 residues past the end of the read, so its final part is completed from the germline J gene. V is TRBV14 and J is TRBJ2-2, with 7 nucleotides matching TRBD1. The V and J ends lost 4 bases and 3 bases, in that order; junction bases with no gene match: 8. Germline-derived CDR1 and CDR2 are SGHDN and FVKESK. The CDR3 sequence is 16 residues long. Incomplete CDR3 DNA: TGTGCCAGCAGCCCATTAGGGGGCTTTGACACCGGGGAG. Translation: CASSPLGGFDTGE. The full CDR3 sequence reads CASSPLGGFDTGELFF.

As concerns this clone: The read ends 3 residues shy of where the CDR3 ends; the end is completed using the germline J gene. V and J are TRBV4-2 and TRBJ2-3; TRBD2 might be the D (5 bases). Deletions cut 0 bases from V and 2 bases from J, with 9 bases between. Looked up from germline, CDR1 is LGHNA and CDR2 is YNFKEQ. This CDR3 has 15 residues. CDR3 in amino acids: CASSQERAFTDTQYF. CDR3 DNA (partial): TGTGCCAGCAGCCAAGAGAGGGCTTTCACAGATACG.

Concerning this clone itself: The DNA ends 3 residues before the CDR3 does, and the rest of the CDR3 is filled in from the germline J gene. The J gene is TRBJ2-2, the V gene TRBV6-2 or TRBV6-3; D possibly uses TRBD1 or TRBD2 (5 bases each). Trimming took 6 bases from V and 6 from J, leaving 14 bases between them. Per germline, CDR1 MNHEY and CDR2 SVGEGT. This CDR3 region has 14 residues. The DNA read from the CDR3 is TGTGCCAGCAGCCCCAGAGGGGAGTCCGGGGAG. Its translation is CASSPRGESGE. The whole CDR3 reads CASSPRGESGELFF.

Of note for this clone: The observed sequence ends 3 residues before the CDR3 terminus, with the missing tail filled in from the germline J gene. V gene TRBV19 combines with J gene TRBJ2-2; 8 bases map to TRBD2. The J segment lost 3 bases and the V segment lost 8 bases, leaving 14 bases of the junction unmatched. Germline V gene sequence: CDR1 LNHDA, CDR2 SQIVND (reference sequence). The CDR3 runs to 17 residues. This chain's CDR3 is CASQYGGGQWDTGELFF. The part of the CDR3 DNA that was read is TGTGCCAGTCAATACGGGGGGGGGCAGTGGGACACCGGGGAG.

Of note for this clone: From the germline J gene comes the end of the CDR3, since the read stops 3 residues before it. This chain uses TRBV19 with TRBJ2-5; 16 positions match TRBD2. This CDR3 has 16 amino acids. Germline trimming cut 9 bases from V and 5 bases from J; bases unmatched to any gene: 9. Germline V gene lookup returns CDR1 LNHDA and CDR2 SQIVND (reference sequence). The chain's CDR3 is CASSSGTSGRGETQYF. The part of the CDR3 DNA that was read is TGTGCCAGCAGTTCCGGGACTAGCGGGAGGGGGGAGACC. The full variable domain, its missing parts supplied by reference TRBV19 and TRBJ2-5, is DGGITQSPKYLFRKEGQNVTLSCEQNLNHDAMYWYRQDPGQGLRLIYYSQIVNDFQKGDIAEGYSVSREKKESFPLTVTSAQKNPTAFYLCASSSGTSGRGETQYFGPGTRLLVL.

Concerning this clone: The CDR3 extends 3 residues past the end of the read, so its final part is completed from the germline J gene. V and J are TRBV19 and TRBJ2-1; 8 positions agree with TRBD1. The germline V gene has CDR1 LNHDA and CDR2 SQIVND (reference sequence). CDR3 length equals 15 residues. With 1 base clipped from V and 8 bases from J, the junction kept 7 bases outside the gene matches. Partial CDR3 DNA: TGTGCCAGTAGTATAGGGACAGGGATCGGCGATGAG. It codes for CASSIGTGIGDE. The CDR3, in full, reads CASSIGTGIGDEQFF.

About this clone itself: Sequencing ends 3 residues short of the CDR3 end; the germline J gene provides the rest. The chain is built from TRBV2 and TRBJ2-1; D gene uncertain. Germline assignment: CDR1 SNHLY and CDR2 FYNNEI. Trimming shortened V by 5 bases and J by 3 bases, and 11 bases separated the two germline ends. This CDR3 is 14 amino acids long. The CDR3 sequence is CASSRVRVYNEQFF. The covered CDR3 bases are TGTGCCAGCAGTAGGGTAAGAGTCTACAATGAG.

Concerning this clone itself: The read terminates 3 residues ahead of where the CDR3 ends, so the germline J gene completes it. The rearrangement links TRBV12-3 or TRBV12-4 to TRBJ2-7; 8 nucleotides align to TRBD2. The CDR3 spans 15 residues. The V and J ends lost 1 base and 0 bases, in that order; junction bases with no gene match: 2. The CDR3 sequence: CASSLGLASSYEQYF. The covered CDR3 bases are TGTGCCAGCAGTTTAGGACTAGCGAGCTCCTACGAG.

A word on this clone: Sequencing ends 3 residues short of the CDR3 end; the germline J gene provides the rest. The chain couples TRBV29-1 to TRBJ1-5, with a tentative D call TRBD1 (5 bases). The V end was cut by 5 bases, the J end by 7 bases, with 15 bases between. The germline gives CDR1 SQVTM, CDR2 ANQGSEA. CDR3 length equals 13 residues. The CDR3: CSVTQGWGQPQHF. CDR3 DNA (partial): TGCAGCGTTACTCAGGGTTGGGGACAGCCC.